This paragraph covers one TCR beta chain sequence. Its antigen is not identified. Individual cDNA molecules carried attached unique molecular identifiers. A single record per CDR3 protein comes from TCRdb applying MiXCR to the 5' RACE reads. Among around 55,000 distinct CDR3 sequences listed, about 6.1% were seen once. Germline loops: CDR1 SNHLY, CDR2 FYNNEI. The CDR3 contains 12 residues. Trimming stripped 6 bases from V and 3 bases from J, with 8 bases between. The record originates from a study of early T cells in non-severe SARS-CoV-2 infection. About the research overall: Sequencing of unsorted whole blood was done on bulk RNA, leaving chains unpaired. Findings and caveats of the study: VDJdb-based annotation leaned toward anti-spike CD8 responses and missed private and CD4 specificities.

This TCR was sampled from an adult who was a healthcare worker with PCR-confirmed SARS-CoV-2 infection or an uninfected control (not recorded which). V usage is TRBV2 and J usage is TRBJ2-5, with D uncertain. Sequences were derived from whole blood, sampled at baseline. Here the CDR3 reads CASSRRKETQYF. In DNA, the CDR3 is TGTGCCAGCAGCCGACGGAAAGAGACCCAGTACTTC.